One TCR beta chain is described in this entry. Its antigen remains unknown. The CDR3 loop spans 14 amino acids. The germline V and J ends were trimmed by 2 bases and 3 bases, with 8 bases remaining between them. It was with a sample-barcoded 5' primer and a J-beta primer mix that a second PCR of roughly 6 to 11 cycles was run. MiXCR was run by TCRdb on the 5' RACE reads, yielding one entry per CDR3 protein. The sample records approximately 820,000 distinct CDR3 sequences, under 45% being singletons. This sample stems from a study of blood T cells in healthy people across ages. The study, taken as a whole, reports: Donor CMV status, an unknown factor, possibly confounded changes in expanded clonotypes. Greater diversity and more naive CD4+ cells were seen in long-lived donors than in aged donors.

The TCR sequence derives from a man in his 60s in good health. The specimen was blood. V usage is TRBV12-3 or TRBV12-4 and J usage is TRBJ1-5; the D is unclear. The CDR3 spells CASSLTGINQPQHF. The CDR3 DNA sequence: TGTGCCAGCAGTTTAACTGGGATCAATCAGCCCCAGCATTTT.